The 32 T cell receptor beta chains below were found in one sample sequenced in a study of glioma-infiltrating T cells after dendritic cell vaccination. The repertoire was sequenced with immunoSEQ multiplex PCR; TCRdb's copy has only in-frame clones and lacks some. The sample yields fewer than 75,000 clones, more than 70% seen once. This sample's time point: after dendritic cell vaccination, including at tumor progression/relapse. The sample here was blood, taken after dendritic cell vaccination. These receptor sequences come from a human donor with glioblastoma.

V is TRBV5-4 and J is TRBJ2-1, with 8 bases that match TRBD2. Germline lookup yields CDR1 SGHNT and CDR2 YYREEE (reference sequence). J lost 7 bases, V lost 6 bases, and 21 bases had no gene match. The CDR3 is 18 residues long. The CDR3 DNA reads TGTGCCAGCACCCGGGCGGTATCCCGGGTAGCGGGGCCGAATGAGCAGTTCTTC. Protein: CASTRAVSRVAGPNEQFF. Based on the CDR3 plus reference TRBV5-4 and TRBJ2-1, the full variable domain is ETGVTQSPTHLIKTRGQQVTLRCSSQSGHNTVSWYQQALGQGPQFIFQYYREEENGRGNFPPRFSGLQFPNYSSELNVNALELDDSALYLCASTRAVSRVAGPNEQFFGPGTRLTVL.

J is TRBJ2-1 and V is TRBV7-8; 7 bases align to TRBD1. Trimming cost V 0 bases and J 6 bases; bases outside gene matches: 5. Looked up from germline, CDR1 is SGHVS and CDR2 is FQNEAQ. The CDR3 has 15 residues. In nucleotides, the CDR3 is TGTGCCAGCAGCTTAGCGAGACAGGGCTCCAATGAGCAGTTCTTC. This gives the protein CASSLARQGSNEQFF.

As concerns this clone: This specimen includes other DNA sequences encoding the same CDR3. CDR3 protein: CASSPPVARPGSPLHF. In DNA, the CDR3 is TGCGCCAGCAGCCCCCCTGTGGCCAGACCGGGTTCCCCCCTCCACTTT. J is TRBJ1-6 and V is TRBV4-1; D is unclear. V was clipped by 4 bases and J by 13 bases, with 23 bases between them. This CDR3 comprises 16 residues. Germline V lookup: CDR1 MGHRA, CDR2 YSYEKL.

As DNA, the CDR3 is TGTGCCAGTAGTCGTTGGGGGCTCAGCACAGATACGCAGTATTTT. It translates to CASSRWGLSTDTQYF. This rearrangement joins TRBV19 to TRBJ2-3; D possibly corresponds to TRBD1 (6 bases). The germline V and J ends were trimmed by 5 bases and 0 bases, with 12 bases remaining between them. This CDR3 has 15 amino acids. In germline, CDR1 is LNHDA, CDR2 SQIVND (reference sequence).

The chain uses TRBV27 and TRBJ2-3; D possibly corresponds to TRBD1 (6 bases). The length of the CDR3 is 14 residues. V was shortened by 3 bases and J by 4 bases, with 11 bases between the two germline ends. Looked up from germline, CDR1 is MNHEY and CDR2 is SMNVEV (reference sequence). The CDR3 DNA sequence: TGTGCCAGCAGTTTCTTAGGGGGTCCAGATACGCAGTATTTT. This sequence encodes CASSFLGGPDTQYF.

The genes are TRBV4-2 and TRBJ2-7, with 13 bases fitting TRBD2. Per the germline V gene, CDR1 is LGHNA and CDR2 is YNFKEQ. This CDR3 spans 17 amino acids. The V gene end was trimmed by 3 bases and the J gene end by 5 bases; junction bases not matched to a gene: 10. CDR3 in amino acids: CASSHPGTSGVGNEQYF. The CDR3 DNA sequence: TGTGCCAGCAGCCATCCCGGGACTAGCGGGGTCGGCAACGAGCAGTACTTC.

V gene TRBV30 combines with J gene TRBJ1-2; D perhaps matches TRBD1 (6 bases). CDR3 length equals 11 residues. Trimming stripped 0 bases from V and 8 bases from J, with 7 bases between. Germline CDR1 reads GTSNPN; CDR2 reads SVGIG (reference sequence). Written as DNA, the CDR3 is TGTGCCTGGAGTGTAACAGGGGGCTACACCTTC. It yields the protein CAWSVTGGYTF.

The chain couples TRBV19 to TRBJ2-2; unclear D gene. The V and J ends lost 4 bases and 2 bases respectively, with 8 bases between them. Germline V gives CDR1 LNHDA, CDR2 SQIVND (reference sequence). This CDR3 region has 14 residues. The CDR3 nucleotides read TGTGCCAGTAGTAGTGCGGTTAACACCGGGGAGCTGTTTTTT. It translates to CASSSAVNTGELFF.

This clone was seen once. The rearrangement links TRBV2 to TRBJ1-4, with 8 bases fitting TRBD1. Trimming removed 9 bases from V and 4 bases from J; junction bases left unmatched: 7. The length of the CDR3 is 14 residues. Germline values: CDR1 SNHLY, CDR2 FYNNEI. The CDR3 loop reads CASKPGQVNEKLFF. CDR3 coding DNA: TGTGCCAGTAAACCGGGACAGGTTAATGAAAAACTGTTTTTT.

The chain uses TRBV25-1 and TRBJ2-6; possible D gene TRBD1, 5 bases. The CDR3 is 17 amino acids. V shed 2 bases and J shed 0 bases, with 11 bases lying between them. CDR1 MGHDK and CDR2 SYGVNS come from the germline V gene. The chain's CDR3 is CASSEQGKASGANVLTF. The CDR3 DNA is TGTGCCAGCAGTGAACAGGGTAAAGCCTCTGGGGCCAACGTCCTGACTTTC.

V and J are TRBV4-3 and TRBJ2-3, with D possibly TRBD2 on 7 matching bases. Germline V gene lookup returns CDR1 LGHNA and CDR2 YSLEER. CDR3 length: 16 amino acids. V shed 0 bases and J shed 1 base, with 11 bases lying between them. The CDR3 region is CASSQDGGAGTDTQYF. The CDR3 nucleotides are TGCGCCAGCAGCCAAGATGGGGGGGCAGGCACAGATACGCAGTATTTT.

This clone was seen only a few times. The chain has TRBV5-1 and TRBJ1-2, with 7 positions matching TRBD1. The CDR3 is 15 residues long. The germline V gene encodes CDR1 SGHRS and CDR2 YFSETQ. Unmatched junction bases numbered 6, after V lost 0 bases and J lost 4 bases. The CDR3 protein is CASSLEPGGGYGYTF. CDR3 nucleotide sequence: TGCGCCAGCAGCTTGGAGCCAGGGGGTGGCTATGGCTACACCTTC.

This clone has just one count. This chain uses TRBV5-4 with TRBJ1-2; TRBD1 might be the D (6 bases). Trimming left V 4 bases short and J 3 bases short, with 16 bases between. This CDR3 spans 15 amino acids. CDR1 SGHNT and CDR2 YYREEE come from the germline V gene (reference sequence). The CDR3 spells CASSPGHPRDYGYTF. CDR3 sequence (DNA): TGTGCCAGCAGCCCGGGACACCCTAGGGACTATGGCTACACCTTC.

This clone came up a few times. CDR3: CASGLVPWPGELFF. CDR3 coding DNA: TGTGCTAGTGGTTTGGTACCCTGGCCCGGGGAGCTGTTTTTT. The chain recombines TRBV12-5 with TRBJ2-2; D gene ambiguous. This CDR3 comprises 14 residues. The V gene lost 0 bases and the J gene lost 6 bases, with 8 bases spanning the gap. Germline lookup yields CDR1 LGHNT and CDR2 FRNRAP.

The J gene is TRBJ2-3, the V gene TRBV6-5; maybe TRBD1 (6 bases). V lost 2 bases to trimming and J lost 3 bases, with 12 bases between them. This CDR3 region has 15 residues. CDR1 and CDR2 (germline): MNHEY, SVGAGI. CDR3 coding DNA: TGTGCCAGCAGTTACAGGAACAGGGCGACAGATACGCAGTATTTT. Translated, it gives CASSYRNRATDTQYF.

The chain employs TRBV30 and TRBJ2-5, with TRBD2 matching over 13 bases. The CDR3 is 16 amino acids. Germline loops: CDR1 GTSNPN, CDR2 SVGIG (reference sequence). V lost 5 bases, J lost 5 bases, and 11 bases stayed unmatched. In nucleotides, the CDR3 is TGTGCCTGGGATACCGGGACTAGCGGGGTGGTTGAGACCCAGTACTTC. Encoded protein: CAWDTGTSGVVETQYF.

The chain joins TRBV4-2 to TRBJ2-7; 9 positions agree with TRBD1. The CDR3 spans 16 residues. Looked up from germline, CDR1 is LGHNA and CDR2 is YNFKEQ. V dropped 0 bases and J dropped 6; count of bases not matched to a gene: 9. CDR3 DNA: TGTGCCAGCAGCCAAGAATTTGGGACAGGGTCGATCGAGCAGTACTTC. Its translation: CASSQEFGTGSIEQYF.

The rearrangement uses TRBV4-3 and TRBJ2-5; 7 bases align to TRBD1. Germline V CDR1 and CDR2: LGHNA, YSLEER. The CDR3 consists of 16 residues. With V trimmed by 2 bases and J by 2 bases, 8 bases remained unmatched. In nucleotides, the CDR3 is TGCGCCAGCAGCCAATTCCCTGACAGGGAACAAGAGACCCAGTACTTC. Protein sequence: CASSQFPDREQETQYF.

In the case of this clone: The same CDR3 is also encoded by other DNA sequences in this sample. The CDR3 region is CASSPHKNNEQFF. For the CDR3, the DNA is TGTGCCAGCAGCCCCCACAAGAACAATGAGCAGTTCTTC. The rearrangement joins TRBV5-4 to TRBJ2-1, with no clear D. The ends were cut back, 4 bases at V and 5 bases at J, with 10 bases in the middle. CDR3 size: 13 residues. CDR1 is SGHNT and CDR2 is YYREEE in the germline V gene (reference sequence).

This chain links TRBV6-5 with TRBJ1-1, with a tentative D call TRBD1 (5 bases). CDR3 length equals 15 residues. Trimming took off 0 bases at V and 4 bases at J, with 12 bases between the two ends. Germline-derived CDR1 and CDR2 are MNHEY and SVGAGI. CDR3 in amino acids: CASSYSQGEGTEAFF. The CDR3 DNA reads TGTGCCAGCAGTTACTCTCAGGGTGAAGGCACTGAAGCTTTCTTT.

This chain joins TRBV4-2 and TRBJ1-3, with TRBD1 identical over 7 bases. There are 11 residues in the CDR3. V dropped 3 bases and J dropped 13; count of bases not matched to a gene: 3. The germline CDR1 and CDR2 sequences are LGHNA and YNFKEQ. CDR3 coding DNA: TGTGCCAGCAGCCATGACAGGGCGATATATTTT. It specifies CASSHDRAIYF.

The chain carries TRBV2 and TRBJ1-3; D is unclear. This CDR3 region has 12 residues. The V gene lost 4 bases and the J gene lost 10 bases, with 11 bases spanning the gap. The germline CDR1 and CDR2 sequences are SNHLY and FYNNEI. The CDR3 spells CASSAGIGTIYF. CDR3 bases: TGTGCCAGCAGTGCGGGGATTGGGACCATATATTTT.

The gene calls are TRBV21-1 and TRBJ2-7; the D call of TRBD1 is as the table states it, not checked on the DNA. TRBV21-1 is a pseudogene segment. The CDR3 is made up of 15 amino acids. The chain's CDR3 is CASSPRRDSPYEQYF. CDR3 sequence (DNA): TGTGCCAGCAGCCCCCGACGGGACAGCCCCTACGAGCAGTACTTC.

The rearrangement links TRBV2 to TRBJ1-1, with a weak D call TRBD1 (5 bases). The CDR3 spans 13 residues. The ends were cut back, 11 bases at V and 3 bases at J, with 16 bases in the middle. Germline CDR1 is SNHLY and CDR2 is FYNNEI. The CDR3 nucleotides are TGTGCCGGAGGGGCCGAGACAGACACTGAAGCTTTCTTT. It encodes CAGGAETDTEAFF. The complete variable domain, with remaining parts taken from reference TRBV2 and TRBJ1-1, reads EPEVTQTPSHQVTQMGQEVILRCVPISNHLYFYWYRQILGQKVEFLVSFYNNEISEKSEIFDDQFSVERPDGSNFTLKIRSTKLEDSAMYFCAGGAETDTEAFFGQGTRLTVV.

The chain recombines TRBV25-1 with TRBJ2-7, with TRBD1 matching 12 bases. The V and J ends lost 8 bases and 0 bases, in that order; junction bases with no gene match: 2. The germline gives CDR1 MGHDK, CDR2 SYGVNS. The CDR3 length is 14 residues. CDR3 sequence (DNA): TGTGCCAGCGAGGGACAGGGGGCCTCCTACGAGCAGTACTTC. Its protein product is CASEGQGASYEQYF.

This sequence joins TRBV19 and TRBJ1-1; D remains unclear. Deletions cut 1 base from V and 3 bases from J, with 6 bases between. This CDR3 is 13 amino acids long. CDR1 and CDR2 (germline): LNHDA, SQIVND (reference sequence). CDR3 sequence: CASSIGTYTEAFF. CDR3 nucleotide sequence: TGTGCCAGTAGTATAGGGACTTACACTGAAGCTTTCTTT.

The chain links TRBV11-3 to TRBJ2-5; no clear D gene. CDR3 length equals 15 residues. V gave up 1 base and J gave up 2 bases, with 11 bases separating them. Germline V lookup: CDR1 SGHNT, CDR2 YENEEA. In nucleotides, the CDR3 is TGTGCCAGCAGCTTAGGACTCGGCCGGCAAGAGACCCAGTACTTC. This encodes CASSLGLGRQETQYF.

The chain carries TRBV4-2 and TRBJ2-7, with D perhaps matching TRBD1 (6 bases). This CDR3 has 16 amino acids. Per the germline V gene, CDR1 is LGHNA and CDR2 is YNFKEQ. The V gene lost 1 base and the J gene lost 0 bases, with 13 bases spanning the gap. In nucleotides, the CDR3 is TGTGCCAGCAGCCAAGCGGTGGGGGCAAGCTCCTACGAGCAGTACTTC. It specifies CASSQAVGASSYEQYF.

The rearrangement uses TRBV7-9 and TRBJ1-2, with TRBD1 matching 9 bases. CDR3 size: 15 residues. Trimming cost V 5 bases and J 3 bases; bases outside gene matches: 7. Germline V gives CDR1 SEHNR, CDR2 FQNEAQ (reference sequence). The CDR3, as DNA: TGTGCCAGCAGCCCCCGGGACAGGGTAGACTATGGCTACACCTTC. Protein product: CASSPRDRVDYGYTF.

The gene calls are TRBV25-1 and TRBJ2-5; the match to TRBD1 covers 8 bases. The CDR3 covers 16 residues. Unmatched junction bases numbered 16, after V lost 4 bases and J lost 9 bases. From germline, CDR1 is MGHDK and CDR2 SYGVNS. CDR3 amino acids: CASSAKDRELLESQYF. The CDR3 bases are TGTGCCAGCAGTGCAAAGGACAGGGAGCTTTTGGAGTCCCAGTACTTC.

The chain has TRBV15 and TRBJ2-7; TRBD1 agrees at 7 bases. The CDR3 runs to 15 residues. CDR1 and CDR2 (germline): LNHNV, YYDKDF (reference sequence). J lost 2 bases, V lost 2 bases, and 6 bases had no gene match. The CDR3 reads CATSRNPGQPYEQYF. CDR3 in DNA: TGTGCCACCAGCAGAAACCCGGGACAGCCCTACGAGCAGTACTTC.

V usage is TRBV6-5 and J usage is TRBJ1-6; TRBD1 might be the D (5 bases). The V end lost 1 base, the J end lost 7 bases, and 14 bases lay between the germline ends. The CDR3 covers 16 residues. CDR1 is MNHEY and CDR2 is SVGAGI in the germline V gene. The CDR3 region is CASSYLGRQFNSPLHF. In DNA, the CDR3 is TGTGCCAGCAGTTACTTAGGGCGACAGTTCAATTCACCCCTCCACTTT.